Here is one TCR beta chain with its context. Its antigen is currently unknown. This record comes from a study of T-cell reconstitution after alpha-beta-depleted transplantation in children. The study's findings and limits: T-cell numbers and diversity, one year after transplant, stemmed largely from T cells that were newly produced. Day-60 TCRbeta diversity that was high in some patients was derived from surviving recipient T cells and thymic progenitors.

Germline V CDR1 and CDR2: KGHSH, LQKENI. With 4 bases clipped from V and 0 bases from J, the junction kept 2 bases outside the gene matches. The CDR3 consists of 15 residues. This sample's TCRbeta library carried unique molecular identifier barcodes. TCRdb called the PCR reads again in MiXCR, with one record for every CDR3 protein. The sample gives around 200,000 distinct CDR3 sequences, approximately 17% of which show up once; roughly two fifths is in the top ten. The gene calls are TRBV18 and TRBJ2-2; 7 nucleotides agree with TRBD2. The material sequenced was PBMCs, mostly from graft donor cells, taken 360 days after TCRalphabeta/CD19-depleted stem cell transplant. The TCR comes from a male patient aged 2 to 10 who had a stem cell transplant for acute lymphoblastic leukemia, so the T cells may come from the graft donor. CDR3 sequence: CASSQRESNTGELFF. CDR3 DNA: TGTGCCAGCTCACAGCGGGAATCGAACACCGGGGAGCTGTTTTTT. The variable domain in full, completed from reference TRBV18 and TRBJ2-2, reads NAGVMQNPRHLVRRRGQEARLRCSPMKGHSHVYWYRQLPEEGLKFMVYLQKENIIDESGMPKERFSAEFPKEGPSILRIQQVVRGDSAAYFCASSQRESNTGELFFGEGSRLTVL.